This T cell receptor beta chain derives from a study of tumor-infiltrating lymphocytes in oesophageal squamous cell carcinoma. TCRdb ran MiXCR on the PCR reads and lists one entry per CDR3 protein. This table has approximately 11,000 distinct CDR3 sequences, roughly 53% appearing once. CDR1 and CDR2 (germline): MNHNS, SASEGT. Trimming at V came to 9 bases and at J to 4 bases, leaving 5 bases not matched to a gene. There are 13 residues in the CDR3. The clonotype comes from a male donor with esophageal squamous cell carcinoma. This chain links TRBV6-1 with TRBJ2-3, with 9 bases lining up with TRBD1. Input material: esophageal tumor tissue. For the CDR3, the DNA is TGTGCCAGTAAACAGGGGGCATCAGATACGCAGTATTTT. Amino acid sequence: CASKQGASDTQYF.